The sequence of this TCR beta chain was determined in a study of T cell changes during pregnancy in multiple sclerosis. Sequenced by immunoSEQ multiplex PCR; TCRdb stores in-frame clones only, minus some. Altogether approximately 100,000 clones are present, about 94% being singletons, with the ten largest covering less than 2.5%. After removal of 8 bases from V and 6 bases from J, the junction contained 8 bases not matched to a gene. CDR3 length: 13 residues. Germline CDR1 is MNHEY and CDR2 is SMNVEV (reference sequence). The sample here was peripheral blood, taken in the third trimester of pregnancy. The TCR originated in a female donor with multiple sclerosis, enrolled in a pregnancy study. The chain joins TRBV27 to TRBJ1-2; TRBD1 aligns across 8 bases. CDR3 nucleotides: TGTGCCAGCGGTGACAGGGGACGGGATGGCTACACCTTC. It translates to CASGDRGRDGYTF.